This T cell receptor (beta chain) was observed in a study of T cell clones after liver transplantation. Sequencing was performed with immunoSEQ multiplex PCR; in TCRdb, only in-frame clones are kept and a portion is missing. The sample includes about 15,000 clones, nearly 95% of them seen just once. This CDR3 has 15 residues. The V end lost 2 bases, the J end lost 0 bases, and 9 bases lay between the germline ends. Germline V gene sequence: CDR1 SGHTA, CDR2 FQGTGA. This specimen was CD8+ T cells from blood, taken before liver transplant. V gene TRBV7-3 combines with J gene TRBJ2-3; maybe TRBD1 (6 bases). This TCR came from a human donor who received a liver transplant. CDR3 sequence (DNA): TGTGCCAGCAGCTTACGGCAGGGGAGCACAGATACGCAGTATTTT. This codes for CASSLRQGSTDTQYF.